This TCR beta chain is drawn from a study of T cell changes during pregnancy in multiple sclerosis. TCRdb keeps only in-frame clones here, not all; method: immunoSEQ multiplex PCR. The sample consists of some 59,000 clones, about nine tenths of them appearing once. This clone was counted a single time. Germline V gene data show CDR1 as MGHRA and CDR2 as YSYEKL. V dropped 7 bases and J dropped 4 bases, with 12 bases sitting between them. The CDR3 is 13 residues long. The source is a female donor with multiple sclerosis, enrolled in a pregnancy study. The sample in question was peripheral blood, obtained in the first trimester of pregnancy. This chain uses TRBV4-1 with TRBJ2-3, with TRBD2 as a possible D gene (5 bases). In DNA, the CDR3 is TGCGCCAGCATGGAGGAGAAGTCAGATACGCAGTATTTT. Translating it yields CASMEEKSDTQYF.